The entry that follows covers one T cell receptor beta chain sequence. Its cognate antigen is unknown. This entry is derived from a study of blood T cells in healthy people across ages. Study-wide points: It was held that diversity estimates obtained from one million T cells represented underestimates.

Germline V CDR1 and CDR2: SGHAT, FQNNGV. CDR3 length equals 14 residues. The trim removed 1 base at V and 7 bases at J, leaving 4 bases unmatched. A second roughly 7 to 12 cycle PCR used barcoded and J-beta primers. TCRdb reprocessed the 5' RACE reads with MiXCR, giving one entry per CDR3 protein. Among around 900,000 distinct CDR3 sequences listed, around 54% were seen once. The chain joins TRBV11-2 to TRBJ2-5; 9 bases are shared with TRBD2. Specimen: blood. This TCR came from a woman aged 60-70 years in good health. CDR3: CASSLASGMGTQYF. Here the CDR3 DNA reads TGTGCCAGCAGCTTAGCTAGCGGGATGGGGACCCAGTACTTC.